These T cell receptor beta chains were read from a single sample in a study of shared T cell receptors in the human thymus. This table comes from immunoSEQ multiplex PCR, and its TCRdb copy is limited to in-frame clones, with some not included. The sample records hundreds of thousands of clones, over 75% being singletons. A further study also used this sample, focusing on human thymus T cells.

The sample comprised thymocytes. These receptors were collected from a boy under two years old with a congenital heart defect. Both conserved end residues are part of each CDR3. A D gene is named only where the DNA matches it firmly. Size values are once, few and many counts, or a class for expanded clones, and some rows have none.

TGTGCCAGCAGTTACTCGGGCGGGAGCAATCAGCCCCAGCATTTT | CASSYSGGSNQPQHF | NA | NA | TRBJ1-5 | TRBV6-5
TGTGCCAGCAGTCCCGACCATCGACAGGGGAATACTCGCGCCTACGAGCAGTACTTC | CASSPDHRQGNTRAYEQYF | few | TRBD1 | TRBJ2-7 | TRBV28
TGTGCCAGCAGTCAAAAAAGATCGACAGGGGTCCCAGATACGCAGTATTTT | CASSQKRSTGVPDTQYF | NA | TRBD1 | TRBJ2-3 | TRBV28
TGTGCCAGTAGTAGGCGGACTAAGCGTTTGAACACCGGGGAGCTGTTTTTT | CASSRRTKRLNTGELFF | NA | NA | TRBJ2-2 | TRBV19
TGTGCCAGCAGCCCTGACCGGGGACAGGTTGATACGCAGTATTTT | CASSPDRGQVDTQYF | few | TRBD1 | TRBJ2-3 | TRBV5-4
TGTGCCAGCAGCGTGGGACAGTACAATCAGCCCCAGCATTTT | CASSVGQYNQPQHF | NA | TRBD1 | TRBJ1-5 | TRBV6-5
TGTGCCACCAGCGGTACAGGGGGGATAGACGAGCAGTACTTC | CATSGTGGIDEQYF | NA | TRBD1 | TRBJ2-7 | TRBV15
TGTGCCATCGCGGAAGGGGCTAGCGGGAGGCCTACCGGAAACAATGAGCAGTTCTTC | CAIAEGASGRPTGNNEQFF | NA | TRBD2 | TRBJ2-1 | TRBV10-3
TGTGCCAGCAGCACCCCCCCCGGGACTAGCGGCTACAATGAGCAGTTCTTC | CASSTPPGTSGYNEQFF | NA | TRBD2 | TRBJ2-1 | TRBV7-9
TGTGCCAGCATCGGCGGGAGTTCAGATACGCAGTATTTT | CASIGGSSDTQYF | NA | TRBD2 | TRBJ2-3 | TRBV6-5
TGTGCCTGGAGTGTACGAAGACAGGGGGCCTTTGGGTATGGCTACACCTTC | CAWSVRRQGAFGYGYTF | NA | TRBD1 | TRBJ1-2 | TRBV30
TGTGCCAGCAGCGCATGGAGCGGGAGAGGAGATACGCAGTATTTT | CASSAWSGRGDTQYF | NA | TRBD2 | TRBJ2-3 | TRBV9
TGTGCTAGTGGTCTGGTATGGGAGGGGGGATCTACGGACCCCTACTTC | CASGLVWEGGSTDPYF | few | NA | TRBJ2-7 | TRBV12-5
TGTGCCAGCTCCCCCGGACAGGGGAATGAGCAGTACTTC | CASSPGQGNEQYF | NA | TRBD1 | TRBJ2-7 | TRBV18
TGTGCCAGCAGATCCCTCCCCCAGGCCCCGAACACTGAAGCTTTCTTT | CASRSLPQAPNTEAFF | NA | NA | TRBJ1-1 | TRBV7-9
TGCGCCAGCAGTGAGTCTGGTAGCGGGACCACCTACGAGCAGTACTTC | CASSESGSGTTYEQYF | NA | TRBD2 | TRBJ2-7 | TRBV10-2
TGTGCCAGCAGCCAAGAACCAGATTATAATTCACCCCTCCACTTT | CASSQEPDYNSPLHF | NA | NA | TRBJ1-6 | TRBV14
TGTGCCAGCAGAGGGGGCAGGGTCGGGTACGAGCAGTACTTC | CASRGGRVGYEQYF | NA | TRBD1 | TRBJ2-7 | TRBV6-1
TGCGCCAGCAGCTCGACATGGGGCAATCAGCCCCAGCATTTT | CASSSTWGNQPQHF | NA | NA | TRBJ1-5 | TRBV5-1
TGCGCCAGCAGCCCCACTCGGACAGGGGGGGGGTATGGCTACACCTTC | CASSPTRTGGGYGYTF | NA | TRBD1 | TRBJ1-2 | TRBV5-1
TGTGCCAGCAGCTCGGACAACTCCTACGAGCAGTACTTC | CASSSDNSYEQYF | NA | NA | TRBJ2-7 | TRBV7-9
TGTGCCAGCAGCTTAGTTAGCGGGAGAGGTAGGTCCTACGAGCAGTACTTC | CASSLVSGRGRSYEQYF | once | TRBD2 | TRBJ2-7 | TRBV7-9
TGTGCCAGCAGCTTAGTGTCGGCTAGCGGGAGTATGGATACGCAGTATTTT | CASSLVSASGSMDTQYF | NA | TRBD2 | TRBJ2-3 | TRBV7-9
TGTGCTAGTGGTTTGGGACTAGCGGGAGTAAGGGAAAACATTCAGTACTTC | CASGLGLAGVRENIQYF | NA | TRBD2 | TRBJ2-4 | TRBV12-5
TGCGCCAGCAGCCCACTCAGGGGACCCTACGAGCAGTACTTC | CASSPLRGPYEQYF | NA | NA | TRBJ2-7 | TRBV4-3
TGCAGCGCCCAGAAGGGTCTAGCGGACTACAATGAGCAGTTCTTC | CSAQKGLADYNEQFF | NA | TRBD2 | TRBJ2-1 | TRBV29-1
TGTGCCATCAGCAGAGCGGAGGAGGAACCGGGGGAGCTGTTTTTT | CAISRAEEEPGELFF | NA | NA | TRBJ2-2 | TRBV10-3
TGCAGTGCTACGGAGGACGAGCAGTTCTTC | CSATEDEQFF | NA | NA | TRBJ2-1 | TRBV20-1
TGTGCCAGCAGCCGGTTGGGCCCACCGGGAGAGCAGTACTTC | CASSRLGPPGEQYF | NA | NA | TRBJ2-5 | TRBV27
TGCGCCAGCAGCCAAGCGAGATTACCGGGACAGGCGAGCACCGGGGAGCTGTTTTTT | CASSQARLPGQASTGELFF | NA | TRBD1 | TRBJ2-2 | TRBV4-3
TGTGCCAGCAGTCGGGACAGGGTAACTATTGATGGCTACACCTTC | CASSRDRVTIDGYTF | once | TRBD1 | TRBJ1-2 | TRBV6-5
TGCGCCAGCAGCTTGCGCGGGACCACCAGGGAGCTGTTTTTT | CASSLRGTTRELFF | NA | NA | TRBJ2-2 | TRBV5-1
TGTGCCAGCAGTTTCTCTCGGACTGGTACTGGGCAGTTCTTC | CASSFSRTGTGQFF | NA | NA | TRBJ2-1 | TRBV27
TGTGCCAGTAGTGCGCGGGACGGCTGCTCTGGAAACACCATATATTTT | CASSARDGCSGNTIYF | few | NA | TRBJ1-3 | TRBV19
TGTGCCAGCAGCACCGGGACTAGCGGGCCCGAGCAGTACTTC | CASSTGTSGPEQYF | NA | TRBD2 | TRBJ2-7 | TRBV14
TGTGCCAGTAGTCCCGGGGCGGGAGCTGCGGGGGAGCTGTTTTTT | CASSPGAGAAGELFF | NA | TRBD2 | TRBJ2-2 | TRBV19
TGCAGTGCTCCAGGATCCGATACGCAGTATTTT | CSAPGSDTQYF | NA | NA | TRBJ2-3 | TRBV20-1
TGCGCCAGCAGCTTTGGGCCGGGGGCCAACGTCCTGACTTTC | CASSFGPGANVLTF | NA | NA | TRBJ2-6 | TRBV5-1
TGTGCCATCAGTGAGCCGCGACAGGGAAGTGATGGCTACACCTTC | CAISEPRQGSDGYTF | NA | TRBD1 | TRBJ1-2 | TRBV10-3
TGTGCCAGCAGCCCCCGGGGACAGGGGGCTGCGAGCAATCAGCCCCAGCATTTT | CASSPRGQGAASNQPQHF | NA | TRBD1 | TRBJ1-5 | TRBV28
TGTGCCATCAGTGAGTTACGGGGTGAGAACACTGAAGCTTTCTTT | CAISELRGENTEAFF | few | NA | TRBJ1-1 | TRBV10-3
TGCGCCAGCAGCCAGGGCAACACCGGGGAGCTGTTTTTT | CASSQGNTGELFF | NA | NA | TRBJ2-2 | TRBV4-3
TGTGCCAGCAGCGACAAGGGGGAGTCAGATACGCAGTATTTT | CASSDKGESDTQYF | few | NA | TRBJ2-3 | TRBV2
TGCGCCAGCAGCCAGGGTAGGACTAGCGGGGCCTTGGCGCAGTACTTC | CASSQGRTSGALAQYF | NA | TRBD2 | TRBJ2-7 | TRBV4-3
TGTGCCAGCAGCTTGGATGAACACAGGGCCCCGAACACCGGGGAGCTGTTTTTT | CASSLDEHRAPNTGELFF | NA | NA | TRBJ2-2 | TRBV5-5
TGTGCCAGCAGAGTGAATAGGGGAAGGTACAATGAGCAGTTCTTC | CASRVNRGRYNEQFF | NA | NA | TRBJ2-1 | TRBV6-1
TGTGCCAGCATGGCAGGGAACACCGGGGAGCTGTTTTTT | CASMAGNTGELFF | NA | NA | TRBJ2-2 | TRBV27
TGTGCCAGCAGCTTAGTGACAGGTGAGGACTACGAGCAGTACTTC | CASSLVTGEDYEQYF | few | NA | TRBJ2-7 | TRBV7-9